One sample yielded the 14 T cell receptor beta chains listed below, sequenced in a study of blood T cells in healthy people across ages. Sample-barcoded 5' priming and a J-beta primer mix drove a second PCR of roughly 7 to 11 cycles. In TCRdb, the 5' RACE reads were re-called with MiXCR into one record per CDR3 protein. The profile shows about 720,000 distinct CDR3 sequences, about 24% of them singletons. Sequenced material: blood. Receptors were obtained from an older man in good health.

The CDR3 region has the DNA TGTGCCAGCAACACGGCCGGTTACGATAATTCACCCCTCCACTTT. It specifies CASNTAGYDNSPLHF. V and J are TRBV6-6 and TRBJ1-6; no firm D call. Germline V gene sequence: CDR1 MNHNY, CDR2 SVGAGI (reference sequence). Trimming removed 7 bases from V and 5 bases from J, with 15 bases in between. The CDR3 covers 15 residues.

The rearrangement joins TRBV9 to TRBJ1-1; possible D gene TRBD1, 5 bases. Trimming removed 3 bases at V and 0 bases at J, with 9 bases between. The CDR3 runs 14 residues. Germline loops: CDR1 SGDLS, CDR2 YYNGEE. CDR3 loop: CASSGDGMNTEAFF. CDR3 bases: TGTGCCAGCAGCGGGGACGGAATGAACACTGAAGCTTTCTTT.

This clonotype was found a few times. The V gene is TRBV7-2, the J gene TRBJ2-2, with D possibly matching TRBD2 (6 bases). The CDR3 is 15 amino acids. CDR1 is SGHTA, CDR2 FQGNSA, per germline. Trimming pared 1 base from V and 4 bases from J, leaving 10 bases between. The CDR3 loop reads CASSLVVTSTGELFF. The CDR3 nucleotides are TGTGCCAGCAGCTTAGTAGTGACTAGCACCGGGGAGCTGTTTTTT.

This clonotype was seen repeatedly, ten times or more. V gene TRBV11-2 combines with J gene TRBJ2-2; 9 nucleotides match TRBD2. CDR3 size: 15 residues. Trimming removed 3 bases from V and 5 bases from J; junction bases left unmatched: 4. Germline CDR1 and CDR2: SGHAT and FQNNGV. CDR3 DNA: TGTGCCAGCAGCTTTAGCGGGAGTCGGACCGGGGAGCTGTTTTTT. This translates into CASSFSGSRTGELFF. Complete variable domain (other parts from reference TRBV11-2 and TRBJ2-2): EAGVAQSPRYKIIEKRQSVAFWCNPISGHATLYWYQQILGQGPKLLIQFQNNGVVDDSQLPKDRFSAERLKGVDSTLKIQPAKLEDSAVYLCASSFSGSRTGELFFGEGSRLTVL.

The table lists this clonotype with a count of one. The chain has TRBV27 and TRBJ1-1; D possibly corresponds to TRBD1 (6 bases). The germline CDR1 and CDR2 sequences are MNHEY and SMNVEV (reference sequence). The CDR3 extends over 13 amino acids. V dropped 2 bases and J dropped 9 bases, with 13 bases sitting between them. The CDR3: CASSLAFRGKAFF. In DNA form, the CDR3 reads TGTGCCAGCAGTTTAGCGTTTAGGGGGAAAGCTTTCTTT.

The chain uses TRBV7-2 and TRBJ2-1; D possibly corresponds to TRBD2 (5 bases). Trimming removed 4 bases from V and 0 bases from J, with 19 bases in between. The CDR3 extends over 18 amino acids. Looked up from germline, CDR1 is SGHTA and CDR2 is FQGNSA. The CDR3 nucleotides read TGTGCCAGCAGCTCAAACGGTCTAGCACCAAGCTCCTACAATGAGCAGTTCTTC. It is translated as CASSSNGLAPSSYNEQFF.

The CDR3 region is CASKGVLHQPQHF. CDR3 nucleotides: TGTGCCAGCAAGGGGGTTCTTCATCAGCCCCAGCATTTT. The chain joins TRBV6-2 or TRBV6-3 to TRBJ1-5; possibly TRBD1 for D (6 bases). Trimming shortened V by 7 bases and J by 5 bases, and 12 bases separated the two germline ends. Looked up from germline, CDR1 is MNHEY and CDR2 is SVGEGT. The CDR3 length is 13 residues.

V is TRBV7-9 and J is TRBJ1-2; possible D gene TRBD1, 6 bases. Trimming removed 5 bases from V and 0 bases from J, with 13 bases in between. The CDR3 covers 15 residues. Germline V gene sequence: CDR1 SEHNR, CDR2 FQNEAQ (reference sequence). CDR3 DNA: TGTGCCAGCAGCGCTCGGGACACCCCTAACTATGGCTACACCTTC. Protein product: CASSARDTPNYGYTF.

This clonotype has ten or more counts. J is TRBJ2-3 and V is TRBV24-1; the D is unclear. V lost 6 bases, J lost 0 bases, and 12 bases lay in between. CDR1 is KGHDR, CDR2 SFDVKD, per germline. CDR3 length: 15 residues. The CDR3: CATSRSWVSTDTQYF. Here the CDR3 DNA reads TGTGCCACCAGTAGGTCATGGGTAAGCACAGATACGCAGTATTTT.

The chain employs TRBV5-1 and TRBJ2-3; D is possibly TRBD1 or TRBD2 (6 bases each). V dropped 4 bases and J dropped 2 bases, with 11 bases sitting between them. This CDR3 contains 14 residues. Germline-derived CDR1 and CDR2 are SGHRS and YFSETQ. The DNA of the CDR3 is TGCGCCAGCAGCGGGGGGCTTGACACAGATACGCAGTATTTT. Translating it yields CASSGGLDTDTQYF. Full variable domain (outside the CDR3, taken from reference TRBV5-1 and TRBJ2-3): KAGVTQTPRYLIKTRGQQVTLSCSPISGHRSVSWYQQTPGQGLQFLFEYFSETQRNKGNFPGRFSGRQFSNSRSEMNVSTLELGDSALYLCASSGGLDTDTQYFGPGTRLTVL.

V is TRBV20-1 and J is TRBJ1-1, with D hard to call. Trimming took 3 bases from V and 2 from J, leaving 7 bases between them. The CDR3 runs 12 residues. The germline V gene has CDR1 DFQATT and CDR2 SNEGSKA (reference sequence). CDR3 coding DNA: TGCAGTGCTAGCCGGCAAAACACTGAAGCTTTCTTT. Protein sequence: CSASRQNTEAFF.

Note on this clonotype: This likely comes from a read error, as the CDR3 has no conserved phenylalanine or tryptophan at its end. J is TRBJ2-5 and V is TRBV12-3 or TRBV12-4; the D gene is possibly TRBD2 (6 bases). CDR3 length: 13 amino acids. V dropped 0 bases and J dropped 11 bases, with 13 bases sitting between them. The CDR3: CASSLAEGGEQYV. CDR3 bases: TGTGCCAGCAGTTTAGCGGAGGGTGGAGAGCAGTACGTC.

The V gene is TRBV5-1, the J gene TRBJ2-7; the D is unclear. The V end lost 4 bases, the J end lost 7 bases, and 18 bases lay between the germline ends. This CDR3 has 14 residues. The germline CDR1 and CDR2 sequences are SGHRS and YFSETQ. CDR3 DNA sequence: TGCGCCAGCAGCCACCTTACCTTAACCGGTGAGCAGTACTTC. It specifies CASSHLTLTGEQYF.

This chain joins TRBV12-3 or TRBV12-4 and TRBJ2-4, with D possibly called TRBD1 or TRBD2 (5 bases each). The CDR3 totals 12 residues. Trimming cost V 5 bases and J 9 bases, with 11 bases left between them. The DNA for the CDR3 is TGTGCCAGCAGTGGGGGATATGGCATTCAGTACTTC. This translates into CASSGGYGIQYF.